Following are 23 T cell receptor beta chains from one sample sequenced in a study of neurological immune-mediated disorders. TCRdb reanalysed the 5' RACE reads using MiXCR and keeps one entry per CDR3 protein. The sample yields 20,000 to 30,000 distinct CDR3 sequences, over 6.5% seen once. The sequenced sample consisted of PBMCs. These receptor sequences come from a woman aged 40 to 50 in good health.

This clonotype was counted at least ten times. V usage is TRBV5-1 and J usage is TRBJ2-5, with D possibly matching TRBD1 (5 bases). The CDR3 loop spans 15 amino acids. Germline-derived CDR1 and CDR2 are SGHRS and YFSETQ. Deletions cut 2 bases from V and 2 bases from J, with 13 bases between. The CDR3 sequence is CASSFSRGQQETQYF. The CDR3 coding sequence is TGCGCCAGCAGCTTTTCAAGGGGCCAGCAAGAGACCCAGTACTTC.

The chain is built from TRBV13 and TRBJ1-1; D gene unclear. Per the germline V gene, CDR1 is PRHDT and CDR2 is FYEKMQ (reference sequence). The V end lost 4 bases, the J end lost 1 base, and 7 bases lay between the germline ends. The CDR3 has 13 amino acids. CDR3: CASSYSQNTEAFF. The CDR3, as DNA: TGTGCCAGCAGCTATTCACAGAACACTGAAGCTTTCTTT.

The sample holds many counts of this clonotype. CDR3 in DNA: TGCAGCGCGGGACTAGCGGGAGGCGAGACCCAGTACTTC. This codes for CSAGLAGGETQYF. The chain combines TRBV29-1 with TRBJ2-5, with TRBD2 matching 15 bases. The CDR3 is 13 residues long. Germline loops: CDR1 SQVTM, CDR2 ANQGSEA. The V and J ends lost 7 bases and 5 bases, in that order; junction bases with no gene match: 2.

This clonotype has at least ten counts. The chain carries TRBV20-1 and TRBJ1-5; D gene uncertain. With 3 bases removed from V and 0 bases from J, the gap between germline ends came to 9 bases. Germline V CDR1 and CDR2: DFQATT, SNEGSKA (reference sequence). The CDR3 is 14 residues long. The CDR3 DNA reads TGCAGTGCTAGTCTCGGGAGTAGCAATCAGCCCCAGCATTTT. Translating gives CSASLGSSNQPQHF.

This clonotype was counted ten times or more. This rearrangement joins TRBV5-1 to TRBJ2-1; no definite D call. The germline gives CDR1 SGHRS, CDR2 YFSETQ. Trimming took off 0 bases at V and 9 bases at J, with 13 bases between the two ends. The CDR3 has 14 residues. The CDR3 DNA follows: TGCGCCAGCAGCTTGGTAGCCGGAGCCCGTGAGCAGTTCTTC. Its protein product is CASSLVAGAREQFF.

This clonotype was detected many times. The chain uses TRBV7-2 and TRBJ2-1; 12 bases agree with TRBD2. The CDR3 runs 17 residues. The junction had 7 bases not matched to a gene; V was cut back by 4 bases and J by 3 bases. Germline V gene lookup returns CDR1 SGHTA and CDR2 FQGNSA. The CDR3 DNA follows: TGTGCCAGCAGCTCACACCCGGGACTAGCGGGCTACAATGAGCAGTTCTTC. Residues: CASSSHPGLAGYNEQFF.

This clonotype was seen at least ten times. The V call is TRBV5-5, the J call TRBJ2-7, with TRBD1 matching 9 bases. This CDR3 contains 15 residues. V shed 4 bases, J shed 0 bases, and the junction held 5 bases outside the gene matches. The V gene's germline CDR1 is SGHKS and CDR2 YYEKEE (reference sequence). DNA of the CDR3: TGTGCCAGCAGCGTGGGACAGGGCCTCTCCTACGAGCAGTACTTC. It is translated as CASSVGQGLSYEQYF.

The CDR3 DNA follows: TGCGCCAGCAGCCACGGGAATGAGCAGTTCTTC. Protein product: CASSHGNEQFF. The V call is TRBV4-3, the J call TRBJ2-1; D is unresolved. The CDR3 has 11 amino acids. Looked up from germline, CDR1 is LGHNA and CDR2 is YSLEER. With 3 bases removed from V and 7 bases from J, the gap between germline ends came to 4 bases.

This clonotype appeared many times. The genes are TRBV5-1 and TRBJ2-1; perhaps TRBD1 as D (6 bases). The germline V gene encodes CDR1 SGHRS and CDR2 YFSETQ. The CDR3 totals 12 residues. With 4 bases removed from V and 8 bases from J, the gap between germline ends came to 10 bases. The CDR3: CASSAQGDEQFF. The CDR3 nucleotides read TGCGCCAGCAGCGCACAGGGAGATGAGCAGTTCTTC.

This clonotype has ten or more counts. This chain connects TRBV5-1 to TRBJ2-1, with a tentative D call TRBD1 (5 bases). From germline, CDR1 is SGHRS and CDR2 YFSETQ. V lost 6 bases, J lost 3 bases, and 19 bases lay in between. The CDR3 spans 16 residues. In DNA form, the CDR3 reads TGCGCCAGCATTAATGACAGCCCAAGCCTCTACAATGAGCAGTTCTTC. Amino acid sequence: CASINDSPSLYNEQFF.

This clonotype appeared many times. The chain combines TRBV15 with TRBJ2-1, with 10 bases identical to TRBD2. The CDR3 contains 15 residues. Germline lookup yields CDR1 LNHNV and CDR2 YYDKDF (reference sequence). V shed 1 base and J 9 bases; nucleotides not matched to a gene: 6. The CDR3 region has the DNA TGTGCCACCAGCAGAGTACCGGGACTAGCGTCTGAGCAGTTCTTC. Encoded protein: CATSRVPGLASEQFF.

This clonotype was counted many times. This chain connects TRBV6-2 or TRBV6-3 to TRBJ1-1; D is undetermined. The germline V gene encodes CDR1 MNHEY and CDR2 SVGEGT. The germline V and J ends were trimmed by 4 bases and 9 bases, with 12 bases remaining between them. The CDR3 length is 12 residues. CDR3 sequence: CASSSPRAQAFF. CDR3 nucleotides: TGTGCCAGCAGTTCACCTAGGGCTCAAGCTTTCTTT.

This clonotype was seen many times. The V call is TRBV5-1, the J call TRBJ2-7; the match to TRBD2 covers 9 bases. CDR1 and CDR2 from the germline V gene are SGHRS and YFSETQ. The V and J ends lost 3 bases and 5 bases, in that order; junction bases with no gene match: 9. The CDR3 extends over 15 amino acids. CDR3 sequence: CASSSQRERGDEQYF. For the CDR3, the DNA is TGCGCCAGCAGCTCACAGCGGGAGCGGGGGGACGAGCAGTACTTC.

This clonotype appeared many times. The rearrangement uses TRBV7-7 and TRBJ2-2, with D perhaps matching TRBD1 (6 bases). The V gene's germline CDR1 is SSHAT and CDR2 FNYEAQ (reference sequence). The CDR3 totals 15 residues. In DNA form, the CDR3 reads TGTGCTACCACGGATGGACAGACGCGATCCGGGGAGCTGTTTTTT. The encoded protein is CATTDGQTRSGELFF. The whole variable domain, filled in from reference TRBV7-7 and TRBJ2-2, reads GAGVSQSPRYKVTKRGQDVTLRCDPISSHATLYWYQQALGQGPEFLTYFNYEAQPDKSGLPSDRFSAERPEGSISTLTIQRTEQRDSAMYRCATTDGQTRSGELFFGEGSRLTVL.

This clonotype was seen at least ten times. The rearrangement uses TRBV11-2 and TRBJ1-5; D may be TRBD1 (6 bases). V was clipped by 1 base and J by 6 bases, with 13 bases between them. Germline CDR1 reads SGHAT; CDR2 reads FQNNGV. The CDR3 length is 15 residues. As DNA, the CDR3 is TGTGCCAGCAGCTTAGTGGCAGGGGCAGGTCAGCCCCAGCATTTT. It specifies CASSLVAGAGQPQHF.

This clonotype was found many times. V usage is TRBV6-6 and J usage is TRBJ2-7; no reliable D call. V shed 5 bases and J shed 6 bases, with 8 bases lying between them. The length of the CDR3 is 11 residues. Germline V gene sequence: CDR1 MNHNY, CDR2 SVGAGI (reference sequence). The CDR3 nucleotides are TGTGCCAGCAGTCGCGAATCCGAGCAGTACTTC. As protein: CASSRESEQYF.

Worth noting for this clonotype: This may stem from a read error, because a much larger clone lies one nucleotide away. The chain has TRBV12-3 or TRBV12-4 and TRBJ2-7; D is possibly TRBD1 (5 bases). CDR3 size: 12 residues. This CDR3 reads CVSSAHRYEQYF. Here the CDR3 DNA reads TGTGTCAGCAGTGCCCACAGGTACGAGCAGTACTTC.

This clonotype was recorded many times. The rearrangement joins TRBV7-2 to TRBJ2-1, with TRBD2 matching 8 bases. The CDR3 length is 16 residues. Germline V gene sequence: CDR1 SGHTA, CDR2 FQGNSA. Trimming removed 7 bases from V and 3 bases from J; junction bases left unmatched: 11. The CDR3 DNA is TGTGCCAGCACCCTACCGGGACTAGGCCTCTACAATGAGCAGTTCTTC. Amino acids: CASTLPGLGLYNEQFF.

This clonotype occurred many times. The chain carries TRBV5-1 and TRBJ2-1, with TRBD2 identical over 10 bases. CDR1 SGHRS and CDR2 YFSETQ come from the germline V gene. The length of the CDR3 is 17 residues. J lost 10 bases, V lost 0 bases, and 13 bases had no gene match. CDR3 in DNA: TGCGCCAGCAGCTTGGCGTACTGGCCTAGCGGGAGCGAGGAGCAGTTCTTC. Translating gives CASSLAYWPSGSEEQFF.

This clonotype was counted many times. The chain joins TRBV19 to TRBJ2-1; weak D call: TRBD2 (6 bases). The germline V gene encodes CDR1 LNHDA and CDR2 SQIVND (reference sequence). V was pared by 5 bases and J by 0 bases, with 20 bases between. The CDR3 extends over 18 amino acids. The CDR3 is CASSASSPSASSYNEQFF. The CDR3 bases are TGTGCCAGTAGTGCATCGTCACCTAGCGCCAGCTCCTACAATGAGCAGTTCTTC.

This clonotype was counted only a few times. The J gene is TRBJ2-7, the V gene TRBV18; TRBD2 might be the D (5 bases). CDR1 and CDR2 (germline): KGHSH, LQKENI. V was trimmed by 3 bases and J by 2 bases, leaving 14 bases between them. The CDR3 is 15 residues long. The CDR3: CASSPRPTGTYEQYF. The CDR3 DNA reads TGTGCCAGCTCACCCAGACCGACGGGAACCTACGAGCAGTACTTC.

This clonotype has ten or more counts. The rearrangement uses TRBV5-1 and TRBJ2-1; D gene unclear. Germline V CDR1 and CDR2: SGHRS, YFSETQ. The CDR3 is made up of 14 amino acids. V was shortened by 0 bases and J by 5 bases, with 9 bases between the two germline ends. CDR3 coding DNA: TGCGCCAGCAGCTTGGCCGGTAGGGACAATGAGCAGTTCTTC. It is translated as CASSLAGRDNEQFF.

This clonotype occurred many times. The chain recombines TRBV5-1 with TRBJ2-2; TRBD2 aligns across 11 bases. Unmatched junction bases numbered 9, after V lost 4 bases and J lost 1 base. The CDR3 extends over 18 amino acids. Germline V gene data show CDR1 as SGHRS and CDR2 as YFSETQ. CDR3 coding DNA: TGCGCCAGCAGCGCGACGGGACTAGCGGCCCGGAACACCGGGGAGCTGTTTTTT. Amino acid sequence: CASSATGLAARNTGELFF.